The 17 T cell receptor beta chains given below trace back to one sample, sequenced in a study of patients and donors after allogeneic stem cell transplantation. TCRdb re-called the RT-PCR reads with MiXCR, one entry per CDR3 protein. The sample lists approximately 7,100 distinct CDR3 sequences; more than 9% were seen once. The sample taken for sequencing was blood, either unsorted or a sorted T cell fraction (not recorded which). Receptors originate from a human donor who was either an allogeneic HSCT recipient or a stem cell or donor lymphocyte infusion donor (not recorded which). It is not recorded whose cells these are; they may come from a transplant donor.

There are many counts of this clonotype. The rearrangement uses TRBV12-3 or TRBV12-4 and TRBJ2-1; 8 positions match TRBD1. The CDR3 consists of 16 residues. V was pared by 6 bases and J by 4 bases, with 11 bases of the junction left unmatched. In nucleotides, the CDR3 is TGTGCCAGCAGACCCAAAACCGGGACAGGATACAATGAGCAGTTCTTC. It codes for CASRPKTGTGYNEQFF.

The rearrangement uses TRBV6-2 or TRBV6-3 and TRBJ1-6; a possible D gene is TRBD1 (5 bases). The V end lost 6 bases, the J end lost 9 bases, and 15 bases lay between the germline ends. The CDR3 length is 14 residues. Germline V gene sequence: CDR1 MNHEY, CDR2 SVGEGT. DNA for the CDR3: TGTGCCAGCAGACCACAGGTTGGGGGTTCACCCCTCCACTTT. This encodes CASRPQVGGSPLHF.

In regard to this clonotype: A much larger clone sits a single nucleotide away, making a read error possible. The chain recombines TRBV2 with TRBJ1-5, with unresolved D. Germline V gene data show CDR1 as SNHLY and CDR2 as FYNNEI. The length of the CDR3 is 14 residues. The ends were cut back, 3 bases at V and 4 bases at J, with 10 bases in the middle. The CDR3 nucleotides read TGTGCCAGCAGTGAGCAAGAGCCGAATCAGCCCCAGCATTTT. Translated, it gives CASSEQEPNQPQHF.

This clonotype was recorded at least ten times. The CDR3 DNA reads TGTGCCAGCAGTGAATATGGGCAGAGGGGATGGCCCCAGCATTTT. Protein sequence: CASSEYGQRGWPQHF. The rearrangement links TRBV6-1 to TRBJ1-5; weak D call: TRBD1 (5 bases). Trimming pared 2 bases from V and 9 bases from J, leaving 17 bases between. The CDR3 runs to 15 residues. Germline V gene data show CDR1 as MNHNS and CDR2 as SASEGT.

The genes are TRBV3-1 and TRBJ1-1, with TRBD1 as a possible D gene (5 bases). Per the germline V gene, CDR1 is LGHDT and CDR2 is YNNKEL (reference sequence). This CDR3 is 13 amino acids long. V was clipped by 4 bases and J by 12 bases, with 18 bases between them. The DNA for the CDR3 is TGTGCCAGCAGCCCACGGGACTTGAGTTTGTCTTTCTTT. Protein product: CASSPRDLSLSFF.

This sequence joins TRBV20-1 and TRBJ2-7; D unclear. The germline V gene encodes CDR1 DFQATT and CDR2 SNEGSKA (reference sequence). Trimming shortened V by 5 bases and J by 0 bases, and 11 bases separated the two germline ends. The CDR3 consists of 13 residues. CDR3 in DNA: TGCAGTGCTCCCAGGCCCATCTCCTACGAGCAGTACTTC. Protein product: CSAPRPISYEQYF.

This clonotype was recorded many times. V usage is TRBV6-5 and J usage is TRBJ2-3, with unresolved D. Germline V lookup: CDR1 MNHEY, CDR2 SVGAGI. The CDR3 contains 13 residues. Trimming removed 8 bases at V and 1 base at J, with 10 bases between. The CDR3 bases are TGTGCCAGCCGATTACGGGGCACAGATACGCAGTATTTT. It encodes CASRLRGTDTQYF.

This clonotype was observed at least ten times. This chain connects TRBV18 to TRBJ2-7; TRBD1 matches at 8 bases. Looked up from germline, CDR1 is KGHSH and CDR2 is LQKENI. After removal of 3 bases from V and 4 bases from J, the junction contained 8 bases not matched to a gene. The CDR3 covers 15 residues. CDR3 sequence: CASSPSGQGLYEQYF. For the CDR3, the DNA is TGTGCCAGCTCACCTTCAGGACAGGGACTGTACGAGCAGTACTTC.

Many counts were recorded for this clonotype. V usage is TRBV3-1 and J usage is TRBJ1-6, with TRBD1 as a possible D gene (6 bases). This CDR3 is 14 amino acids long. Germline CDR1 reads LGHDT; CDR2 reads YNNKEL (reference sequence). Between the trimmed V and J ends, which lost 5 bases and 9 bases, there was a span of 14 bases. The CDR3 spells CASSGGRERSPLHF. The CDR3 bases are TGTGCCAGCAGCGGGGGCAGGGAGCGTTCACCCCTCCACTTT.

This clonotype turned up a few times. CDR3 sequence (DNA): TGCGCCAGCAGCCAGACGACAGGATCCGGGGAGCTGTTTTTT. Translation gives CASSQTTGSGELFF. The chain couples TRBV5-1 to TRBJ2-2, with D perhaps TRBD1 (6 bases). Trimming removed 4 bases at V and 6 bases at J, with 13 bases between. The germline V gene has CDR1 SGHRS and CDR2 YFSETQ. This CDR3 is 14 amino acids long.

This clonotype was seen many times. The chain joins TRBV5-1 to TRBJ2-3, with 11 positions matching TRBD2. Germline lookup yields CDR1 SGHRS and CDR2 YFSETQ. The CDR3 spans 16 residues. The V gene end was trimmed by 4 bases and the J gene end by 2 bases; junction bases not matched to a gene: 6. Here the CDR3 DNA reads TGCGCCAGCAGCCCGCGACTAGCGGGGATCACAGATACGCAGTATTTT. Protein sequence: CASSPRLAGITDTQYF.

The table lists this clonotype with a few counts. This chain links TRBV5-1 with TRBJ1-2; weak D call: TRBD1 (5 bases). Trimming pared 0 bases from V and 4 bases from J, leaving 22 bases between. The CDR3 extends over 18 amino acids. Looked up from germline, CDR1 is SGHRS and CDR2 is YFSETQ. The CDR3 is CASSLVVQGESIFYGYTF. CDR3 sequence (DNA): TGCGCCAGCAGCTTGGTGGTTCAAGGGGAATCAATTTTCTATGGCTACACCTTC.

The gene calls are TRBV7-9 and TRBJ1-1; D may be TRBD1 (5 bases). V was clipped by 1 base and J by 1 base, with 10 bases between them. CDR3 length: 15 amino acids. Looked up from germline, CDR1 is SEHNR and CDR2 is FQNEAQ (reference sequence). The CDR3 reads CASSLGQGGNTEAFF. Here the CDR3 DNA reads TGTGCCAGCAGCTTAGGCCAGGGAGGGAACACTGAAGCTTTCTTT.

The chain combines TRBV18 with TRBJ2-1; TRBD2 is a possible D gene (6 bases). The CDR3 runs 16 residues. CDR1 is KGHSH and CDR2 is LQKENI in the germline V gene. Trimming took off 2 bases at V and 3 bases at J, with 14 bases between the two ends. This CDR3 is CASSPIPDYRYNEQFF. CDR3 bases: TGTGCCAGCTCACCAATCCCGGACTACCGCTACAATGAGCAGTTCTTC.

A few counts support this clonotype. The chain carries TRBV5-1 and TRBJ1-1; TRBD1 aligns across 7 bases. The germline V gene encodes CDR1 SGHRS and CDR2 YFSETQ. CDR3 length equals 14 residues. Trimming took 4 bases from V and 1 from J; bases not matched to a gene: 4. The CDR3 spells CASSPGTANTEAFF. The CDR3, as DNA: TGCGCCAGCAGCCCCGGGACAGCGAACACTGAAGCTTTCTTT.

The table lists this clonotype with a few counts. The chain recombines TRBV7-8 with TRBJ1-2, with unresolved D. The CDR3 runs 16 residues. Between the trimmed V and J ends, which lost 1 base and 1 base, there was a span of 13 bases. CDR1 SGHVS and CDR2 FQNEAQ come from the germline V gene. The CDR3: CASSLGPGFHNYGYTF. CDR3 nucleotide sequence: TGTGCCAGCAGCTTAGGTCCCGGGTTCCATAACTATGGCTACACCTTC.

There are a few counts of this clonotype. This chain uses TRBV10-3 with TRBJ2-5, with 9 nucleotides matching TRBD1. V lost 5 bases and J lost 4; bases outside the gene matches: 5. The CDR3 extends over 14 amino acids. The germline V gene encodes CDR1 ENHRY and CDR2 SYGVKD. The CDR3 here is CAISPGQGAETQYF. The CDR3 region has the DNA TGTGCCATCAGTCCGGGACAGGGTGCAGAGACCCAGTACTTC.